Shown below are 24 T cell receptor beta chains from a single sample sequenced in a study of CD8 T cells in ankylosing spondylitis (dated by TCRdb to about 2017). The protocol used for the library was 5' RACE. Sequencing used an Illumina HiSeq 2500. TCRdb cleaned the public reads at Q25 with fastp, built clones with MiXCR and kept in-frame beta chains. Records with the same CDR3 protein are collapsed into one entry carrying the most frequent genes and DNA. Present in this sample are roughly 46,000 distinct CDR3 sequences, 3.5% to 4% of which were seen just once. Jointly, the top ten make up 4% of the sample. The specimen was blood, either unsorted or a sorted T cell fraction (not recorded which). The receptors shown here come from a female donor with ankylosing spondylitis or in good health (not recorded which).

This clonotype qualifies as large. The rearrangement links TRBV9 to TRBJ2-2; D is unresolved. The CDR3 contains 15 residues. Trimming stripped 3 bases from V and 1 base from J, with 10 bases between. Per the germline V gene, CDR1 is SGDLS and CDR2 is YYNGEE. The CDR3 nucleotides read TGTGCCAGCAGCGGTTACGTGGGGAACACCGGGGAGCTGTTTTTT. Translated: CASSGYVGNTGELFF.

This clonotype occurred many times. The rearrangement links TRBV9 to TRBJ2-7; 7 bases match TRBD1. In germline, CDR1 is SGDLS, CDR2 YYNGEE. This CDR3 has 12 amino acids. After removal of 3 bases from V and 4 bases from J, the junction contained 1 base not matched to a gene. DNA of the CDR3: TGTGCCAGCAGCGGGGACAGATACGAGCAGTACTTC. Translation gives CASSGDRYEQYF.

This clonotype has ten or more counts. CDR3 coding DNA: TGTGCCAGCAGCGACGGGAGGGGACGTGGAAACACCATATATTTT. This translates into CASSDGRGRGNTIYF. V usage is TRBV9 and J usage is TRBJ1-3, with a tentative D call TRBD1 (5 bases). Germline CDR1 is SGDLS and CDR2 is YYNGEE. The V end lost 3 bases, the J end lost 3 bases, and 13 bases lay between the germline ends. The CDR3 sequence is 15 residues long.

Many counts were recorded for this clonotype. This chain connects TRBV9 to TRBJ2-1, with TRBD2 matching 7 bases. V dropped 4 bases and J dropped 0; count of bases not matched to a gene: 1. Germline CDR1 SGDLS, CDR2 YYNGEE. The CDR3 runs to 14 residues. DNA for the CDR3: TGTGCCAGCAGCCCTAGCGGCTCCTACAATGAGCAGTTCTTC. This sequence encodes CASSPSGSYNEQFF.

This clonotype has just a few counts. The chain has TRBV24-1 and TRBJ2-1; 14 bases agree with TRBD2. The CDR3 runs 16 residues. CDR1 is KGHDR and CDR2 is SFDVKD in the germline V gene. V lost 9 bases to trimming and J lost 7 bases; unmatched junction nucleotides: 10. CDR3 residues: CATFGLAGGAVNEQFF. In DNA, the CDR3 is TGTGCCACCTTCGGACTAGCGGGGGGAGCGGTAAATGAGCAGTTCTTC.

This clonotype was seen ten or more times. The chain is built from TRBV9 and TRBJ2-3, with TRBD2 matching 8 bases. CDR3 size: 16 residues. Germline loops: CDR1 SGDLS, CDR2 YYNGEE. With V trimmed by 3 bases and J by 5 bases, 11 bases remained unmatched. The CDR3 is CASSALAGGQGDTQYF. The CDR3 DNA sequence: TGTGCCAGCAGCGCCCTGGCGGGGGGCCAGGGAGATACGCAGTATTTT.

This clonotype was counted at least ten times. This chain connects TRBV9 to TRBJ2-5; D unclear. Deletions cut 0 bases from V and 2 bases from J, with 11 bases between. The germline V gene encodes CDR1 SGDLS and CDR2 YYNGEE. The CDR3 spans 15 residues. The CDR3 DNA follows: TGTGCCAGCAGCGTAGGAGTCCAGCCGCAAGAGACCCAGTACTTC. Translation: CASSVGVQPQETQYF. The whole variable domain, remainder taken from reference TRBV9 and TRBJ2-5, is DSGVTQTPKHLITATGQRVTLRCSPRSGDLSVYWYQQSLDQGLQFLIQYYNGEERAKGNILERFSAQQFPDLHSELNLSSLELGDSALYFCASSVGVQPQETQYFGPGTRLLVL.

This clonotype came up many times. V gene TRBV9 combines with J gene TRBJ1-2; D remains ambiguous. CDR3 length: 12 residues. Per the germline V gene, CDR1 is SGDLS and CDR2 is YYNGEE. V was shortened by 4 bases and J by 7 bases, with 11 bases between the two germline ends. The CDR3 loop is CASSTRGLGYTF. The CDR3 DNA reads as TGTGCCAGCAGCACCCGAGGTCTTGGCTACACCTTC.

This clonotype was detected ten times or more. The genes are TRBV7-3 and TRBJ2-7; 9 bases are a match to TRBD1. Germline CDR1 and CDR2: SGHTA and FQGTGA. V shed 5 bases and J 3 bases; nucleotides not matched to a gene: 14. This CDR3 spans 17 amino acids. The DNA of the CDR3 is TGTGCCAGCAGCCCTCACAACCCTTACAGGGGGCTCTACGAGCAGTACTTC. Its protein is CASSPHNPYRGLYEQYF. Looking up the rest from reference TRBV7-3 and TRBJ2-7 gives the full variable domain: GAGVSQTPSNKVTEKGKYVELRCDPISGHTALYWYRQSLGQGPEFLIYFQGTGAADDSGLPNDRFFAVRPEGSVSTLKIQRTERGDSAVYLCASSPHNPYRGLYEQYFGPGTRLTVT.

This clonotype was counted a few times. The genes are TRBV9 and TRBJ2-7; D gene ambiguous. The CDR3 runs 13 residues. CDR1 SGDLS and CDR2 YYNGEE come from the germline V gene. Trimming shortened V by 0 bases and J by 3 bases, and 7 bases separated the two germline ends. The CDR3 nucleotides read TGTGCCAGCAGCGTAGTCCCAGGCTACGAGCAGTACTTC. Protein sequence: CASSVVPGYEQYF.

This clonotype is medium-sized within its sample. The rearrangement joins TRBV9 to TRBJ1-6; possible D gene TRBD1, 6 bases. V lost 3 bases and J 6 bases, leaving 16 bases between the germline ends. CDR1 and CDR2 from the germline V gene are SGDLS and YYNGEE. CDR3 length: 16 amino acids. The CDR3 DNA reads TGTGCCAGCAGCGGGAGAACAGGGAGCGGTAATTCACCCCTCCACTTT. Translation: CASSGRTGSGNSPLHF. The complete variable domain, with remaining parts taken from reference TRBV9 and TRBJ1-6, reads DSGVTQTPKHLITATGQRVTLRCSPRSGDLSVYWYQQSLDQGLQFLIQYYNGEERAKGNILERFSAQQFPDLHSELNLSSLELGDSALYFCASSGRTGSGNSPLHFGNGTRLTVT.

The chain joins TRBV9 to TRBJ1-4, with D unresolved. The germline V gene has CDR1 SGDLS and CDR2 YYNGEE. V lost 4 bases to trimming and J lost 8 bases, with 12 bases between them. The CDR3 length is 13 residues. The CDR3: CASSSALGEKLFF. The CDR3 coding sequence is TGTGCCAGCAGCTCCGCCTTGGGGGAAAAACTGTTTTTT.

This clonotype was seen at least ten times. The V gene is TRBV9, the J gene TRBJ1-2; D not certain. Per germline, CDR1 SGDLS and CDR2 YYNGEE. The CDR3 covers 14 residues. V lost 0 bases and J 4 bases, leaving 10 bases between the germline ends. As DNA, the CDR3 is TGTGCCAGCAGCGTAGAGGCAGCCCCCTATGGCTACACCTTC. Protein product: CASSVEAAPYGYTF. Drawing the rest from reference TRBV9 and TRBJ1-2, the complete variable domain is DSGVTQTPKHLITATGQRVTLRCSPRSGDLSVYWYQQSLDQGLQFLIQYYNGEERAKGNILERFSAQQFPDLHSELNLSSLELGDSALYFCASSVEAAPYGYTFGSGTRLTVV.

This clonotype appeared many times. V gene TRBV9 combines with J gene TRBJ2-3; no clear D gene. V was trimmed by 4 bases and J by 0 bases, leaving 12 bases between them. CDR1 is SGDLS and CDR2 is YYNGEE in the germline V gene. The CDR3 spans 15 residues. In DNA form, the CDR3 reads TGTGCCAGCAGCTCCCAGCCATTAAGCACAGATACGCAGTATTTT. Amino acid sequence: CASSSQPLSTDTQYF.

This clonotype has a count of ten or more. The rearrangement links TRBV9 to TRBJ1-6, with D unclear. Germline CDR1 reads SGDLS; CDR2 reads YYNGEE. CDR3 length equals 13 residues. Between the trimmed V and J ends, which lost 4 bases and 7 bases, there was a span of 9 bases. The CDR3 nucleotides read TGTGCCAGCAGCCCGAGCTCGAATTCACCCCTCCACTTT. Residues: CASSPSSNSPLHF.

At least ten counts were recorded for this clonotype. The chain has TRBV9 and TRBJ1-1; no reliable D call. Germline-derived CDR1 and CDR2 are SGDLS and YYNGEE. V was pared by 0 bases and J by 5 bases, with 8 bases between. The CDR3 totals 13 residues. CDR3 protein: CASSVAGETEAFF. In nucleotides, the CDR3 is TGTGCCAGCAGCGTAGCCGGGGAAACTGAAGCTTTCTTT.

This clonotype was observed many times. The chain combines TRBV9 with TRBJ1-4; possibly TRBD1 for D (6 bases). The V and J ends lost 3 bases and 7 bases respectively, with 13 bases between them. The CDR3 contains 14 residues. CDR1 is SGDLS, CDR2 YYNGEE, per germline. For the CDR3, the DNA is TGTGCCAGCAGCGCCAGGGGTGGGAGTGAAAAACTGTTTTTT. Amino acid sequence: CASSARGGSEKLFF.

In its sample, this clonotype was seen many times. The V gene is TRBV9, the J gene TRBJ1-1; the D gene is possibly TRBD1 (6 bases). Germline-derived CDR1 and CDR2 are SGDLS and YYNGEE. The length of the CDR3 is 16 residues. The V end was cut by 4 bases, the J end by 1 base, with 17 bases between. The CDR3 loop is CASSPEVGHQNTEAFF. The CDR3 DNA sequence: TGTGCCAGCAGCCCAGAGGTGGGACACCAGAACACTGAAGCTTTCTTT.

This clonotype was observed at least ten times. The CDR3 DNA is TGTGCCAGCAGCGCTAGCGGCCATCAAGAGACCCAGTACTTC. It yields the protein CASSASGHQETQYF. The chain is built from TRBV9 and TRBJ2-5; 7 positions agree with TRBD2. Germline assignment: CDR1 SGDLS and CDR2 YYNGEE. After removal of 3 bases from V and 2 bases from J, the junction contained 4 bases not matched to a gene. This CDR3 is built from 14 residues. Together with reference TRBV9 and TRBJ2-5, the CDR3 gives the full variable domain: DSGVTQTPKHLITATGQRVTLRCSPRSGDLSVYWYQQSLDQGLQFLIQYYNGEERAKGNILERFSAQQFPDLHSELNLSSLELGDSALYFCASSASGHQETQYFGPGTRLLVL.

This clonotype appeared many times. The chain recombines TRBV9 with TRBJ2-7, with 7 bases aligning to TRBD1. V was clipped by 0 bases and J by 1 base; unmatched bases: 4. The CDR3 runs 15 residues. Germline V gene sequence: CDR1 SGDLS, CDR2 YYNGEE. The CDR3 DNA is TGTGCCAGCAGCGTAGAGGGGGCCGGATCCTACGAGCAGTACTTC. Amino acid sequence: CASSVEGAGSYEQYF.

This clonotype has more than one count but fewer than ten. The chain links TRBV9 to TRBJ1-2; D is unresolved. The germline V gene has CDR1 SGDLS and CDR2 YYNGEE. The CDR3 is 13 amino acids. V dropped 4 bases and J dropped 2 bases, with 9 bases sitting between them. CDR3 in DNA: TGTGCCAGCAGCCCGACCGAGAACTATGGCTACACCTTC. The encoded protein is CASSPTENYGYTF.

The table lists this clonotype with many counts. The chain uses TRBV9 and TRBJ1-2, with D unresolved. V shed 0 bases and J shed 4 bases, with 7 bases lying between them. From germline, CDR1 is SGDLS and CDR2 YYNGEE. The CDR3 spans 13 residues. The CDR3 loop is CASSVGWTYGYTF. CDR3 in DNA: TGTGCCAGCAGCGTAGGGTGGACCTATGGCTACACCTTC.

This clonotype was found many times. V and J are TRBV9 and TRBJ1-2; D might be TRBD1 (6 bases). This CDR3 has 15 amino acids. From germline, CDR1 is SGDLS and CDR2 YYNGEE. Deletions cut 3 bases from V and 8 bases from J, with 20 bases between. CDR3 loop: CASSDARDTTGGYTF. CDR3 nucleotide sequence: TGTGCCAGCAGCGATGCCCGGGACACCACAGGGGGCTACACCTTC.

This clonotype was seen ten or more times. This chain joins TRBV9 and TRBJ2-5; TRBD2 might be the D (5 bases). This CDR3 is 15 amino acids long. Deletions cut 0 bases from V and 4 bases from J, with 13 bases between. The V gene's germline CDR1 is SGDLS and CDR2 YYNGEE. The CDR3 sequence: CASSVELGGPETQYF. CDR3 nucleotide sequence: TGTGCCAGCAGCGTAGAACTAGGAGGCCCAGAGACCCAGTACTTC.